This TCR beta chain was observed in a study of CD8 T cells in Susac syndrome. There are 14 residues in the CDR3. V was trimmed by 0 bases and J by 8 bases, leaving 14 bases between them. Germline CDR1 SGHRS, CDR2 YFSETQ. In the multiple sclerosis control group, patients were treatment-naive and had stable or active relapsing-remitting disease. The authors negatively isolated CD8+ and CD4+ T cells and FACS-enriched TEMRA cells. RNA in amounts of about 0.5 to 1 ug was reverse transcribed with random hexamers. A multiplex approach, immunoSEQ multiplex PCR, amplified TCR beta CDR3 across 54 Vbeta and 13 Jbeta. TCRdb itself ran the immunoSEQ multiplex PCR reads through MiXCR, one entry per CDR3 protein. Found here are about 200,000 distinct CDR3 sequences, over 90% of them singletons; the top ten hold roughly 0.088%.

The sample taken for sequencing was CD4+ T cells from PBMCs. This clonotype was sampled from a human donor with multiple sclerosis. V and J are TRBV5-1 and TRBJ1-2; D remains unclear. CDR3: CASSLEADLGGYTF. For the CDR3, the DNA is TGCGCCAGCAGCTTGGAGGCGGACCTTGGAGGCTACACCTTC.